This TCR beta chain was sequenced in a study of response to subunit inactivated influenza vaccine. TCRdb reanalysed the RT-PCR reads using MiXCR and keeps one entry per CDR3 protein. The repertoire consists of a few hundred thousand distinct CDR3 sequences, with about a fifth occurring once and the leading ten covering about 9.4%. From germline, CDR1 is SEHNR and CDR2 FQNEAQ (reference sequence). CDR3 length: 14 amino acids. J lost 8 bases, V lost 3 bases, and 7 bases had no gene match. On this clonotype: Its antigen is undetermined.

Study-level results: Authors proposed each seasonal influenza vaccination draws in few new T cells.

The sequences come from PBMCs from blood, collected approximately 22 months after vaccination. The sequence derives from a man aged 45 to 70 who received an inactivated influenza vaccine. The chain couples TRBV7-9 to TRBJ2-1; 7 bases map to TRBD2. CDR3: CASSLTSTLHEQFF. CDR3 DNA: TGTGCCAGCAGCTTGACTAGCACCCTTCATGAGCAGTTCTTC.